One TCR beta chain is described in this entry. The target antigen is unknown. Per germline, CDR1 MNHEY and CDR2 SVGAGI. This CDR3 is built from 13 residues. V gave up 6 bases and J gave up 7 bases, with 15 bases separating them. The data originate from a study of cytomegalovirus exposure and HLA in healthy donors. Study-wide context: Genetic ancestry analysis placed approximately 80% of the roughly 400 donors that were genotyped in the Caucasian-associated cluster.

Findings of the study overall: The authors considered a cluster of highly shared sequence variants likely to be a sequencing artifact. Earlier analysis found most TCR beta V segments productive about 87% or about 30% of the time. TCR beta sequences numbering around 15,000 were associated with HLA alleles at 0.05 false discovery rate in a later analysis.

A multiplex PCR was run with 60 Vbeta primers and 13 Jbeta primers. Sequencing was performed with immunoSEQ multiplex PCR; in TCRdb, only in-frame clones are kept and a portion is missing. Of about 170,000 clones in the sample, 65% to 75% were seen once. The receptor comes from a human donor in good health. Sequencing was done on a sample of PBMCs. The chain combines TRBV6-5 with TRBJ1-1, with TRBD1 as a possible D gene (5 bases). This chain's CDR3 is CASREGAGGEAFF. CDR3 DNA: TGTGCCAGCAGGGAAGGGGCCGGTGGTGAAGCTTTCTTT.